A selection of T cell receptor beta chains follows, all from one sample in a study of PD-L1 blockade in urothelial cancer. Using immunoSEQ multiplex PCR, the repertoire was profiled, and TCRdb retains in-frame clones only, with some absent. The sample shows 85,000 to 90,000 clones, roughly 90% of them seen only once. The sample was PBMCs, taken around atezolizumab (anti-PD-L1) treatment. These receptors originate from a woman older than 75 with urothelial cancer. Each CDR3 is given with its conserved first and last residue. The D gene is left open where the match is weak. Not every row has a clone size; where given, it reads once, few, many or a size class.

j_call v_call clone_size d_call cdr3_nt cdr3_aa
TRBJ2-1 TRBV27 NA NA TGTGCCAGCAGTTCACAAGATTATCCCAATGAGCAGTTCTTC CASSSQDYPNEQFF
TRBJ2-7 TRBV19 NA TRBD2 TGTGCCAGTAGCTGGGGACTAGCCCTCGAGCAGTACTTC CASSWGLALEQYF
TRBJ2-3 TRBV5-1 NA TRBD1 TGCGCCAGCAGCTTGGACAGGGGTTGGGCAGATACGCAGTATTTT CASSLDRGWADTQYF
TRBJ1-4 TRBV14 NA NA TGTGCCAGCAGCCCTATCGACAGCCTGAATAATGAAAAACTGTTTTTT CASSPIDSLNNEKLFF
TRBJ2-7 TRBV28 few TRBD1 TGTGCCAGCAGTCTCGGACAGGGGGGGTACGAGCAGTACTTC CASSLGQGGYEQYF
TRBJ2-1 TRBV5-1 NA TRBD2 TGCGCCAGCAGCTTAAGGGCGGGAGACGTCAATGAGCAGTTCTTC CASSLRAGDVNEQFF
TRBJ1-2 TRBV28 NA NA TGTGCCAGCAGTCGGGGAGGGGCAGGGCTTGGCTACACCTTC CASSRGGAGLGYTF
TRBJ2-5 TRBV5-1 NA TRBD2 TGCGCCAGCAGCTCACTAGCGGGAGATGGGGAGACCCAGTACTTC CASSSLAGDGETQYF
TRBJ1-1 TRBV7-9 NA TRBD1 TGTGCCAGCAACGACAGGGGTAAGAACACTGAAGCTTTCTTT CASNDRGKNTEAFF
TRBJ1-1 TRBV2 medium-sized TRBD1 TGTGCCAGCAGTAGACAGGGGGCTTTAGGGAACACTGAAGCTTTCTTT CASSRQGALGNTEAFF
TRBJ1-5 TRBV6-5 NA NA TGTGCCAGCAGTCGAGCACTGAATCAGCCCCAGCATTTT CASSRALNQPQHF
TRBJ2-2 TRBV7-7 NA NA TGTGCCAGCAGCTCGAGCTCGTATCCCGGGGAGCTGTTTTTT CASSSSSYPGELFF
TRBJ2-7 TRBV11-3 NA NA TGTGCCAGCGGGCCTGACAGGTATTCTTACGAGCAGTACTTC CASGPDRYSYEQYF
TRBJ2-7 TRBV10-3 NA NA TGTGCCATCAGTGAGCCGGGACTGGGCTACTACGAGCAGTACTTC CAISEPGLGYYEQYF
TRBJ1-1 TRBV28 NA NA TGTGCCAGCAGTTTAAGGCGGGCCATGAACACTGAAGCTTTCTTT CASSLRRAMNTEAFF
TRBJ2-5 TRBV10-3 NA TRBD1 TGTGCCATCAGTTCCACAGGGGGGTCTCCTCAAGAGACCCAGTACTTC CAISSTGGSPQETQYF
TRBJ2-1 TRBV19 NA TRBD2 TGTGCCAGTAGTTCGGGAAGGGGGACTAGTTACTCTGAGCAGTTCTTC CASSSGRGTSYSEQFF